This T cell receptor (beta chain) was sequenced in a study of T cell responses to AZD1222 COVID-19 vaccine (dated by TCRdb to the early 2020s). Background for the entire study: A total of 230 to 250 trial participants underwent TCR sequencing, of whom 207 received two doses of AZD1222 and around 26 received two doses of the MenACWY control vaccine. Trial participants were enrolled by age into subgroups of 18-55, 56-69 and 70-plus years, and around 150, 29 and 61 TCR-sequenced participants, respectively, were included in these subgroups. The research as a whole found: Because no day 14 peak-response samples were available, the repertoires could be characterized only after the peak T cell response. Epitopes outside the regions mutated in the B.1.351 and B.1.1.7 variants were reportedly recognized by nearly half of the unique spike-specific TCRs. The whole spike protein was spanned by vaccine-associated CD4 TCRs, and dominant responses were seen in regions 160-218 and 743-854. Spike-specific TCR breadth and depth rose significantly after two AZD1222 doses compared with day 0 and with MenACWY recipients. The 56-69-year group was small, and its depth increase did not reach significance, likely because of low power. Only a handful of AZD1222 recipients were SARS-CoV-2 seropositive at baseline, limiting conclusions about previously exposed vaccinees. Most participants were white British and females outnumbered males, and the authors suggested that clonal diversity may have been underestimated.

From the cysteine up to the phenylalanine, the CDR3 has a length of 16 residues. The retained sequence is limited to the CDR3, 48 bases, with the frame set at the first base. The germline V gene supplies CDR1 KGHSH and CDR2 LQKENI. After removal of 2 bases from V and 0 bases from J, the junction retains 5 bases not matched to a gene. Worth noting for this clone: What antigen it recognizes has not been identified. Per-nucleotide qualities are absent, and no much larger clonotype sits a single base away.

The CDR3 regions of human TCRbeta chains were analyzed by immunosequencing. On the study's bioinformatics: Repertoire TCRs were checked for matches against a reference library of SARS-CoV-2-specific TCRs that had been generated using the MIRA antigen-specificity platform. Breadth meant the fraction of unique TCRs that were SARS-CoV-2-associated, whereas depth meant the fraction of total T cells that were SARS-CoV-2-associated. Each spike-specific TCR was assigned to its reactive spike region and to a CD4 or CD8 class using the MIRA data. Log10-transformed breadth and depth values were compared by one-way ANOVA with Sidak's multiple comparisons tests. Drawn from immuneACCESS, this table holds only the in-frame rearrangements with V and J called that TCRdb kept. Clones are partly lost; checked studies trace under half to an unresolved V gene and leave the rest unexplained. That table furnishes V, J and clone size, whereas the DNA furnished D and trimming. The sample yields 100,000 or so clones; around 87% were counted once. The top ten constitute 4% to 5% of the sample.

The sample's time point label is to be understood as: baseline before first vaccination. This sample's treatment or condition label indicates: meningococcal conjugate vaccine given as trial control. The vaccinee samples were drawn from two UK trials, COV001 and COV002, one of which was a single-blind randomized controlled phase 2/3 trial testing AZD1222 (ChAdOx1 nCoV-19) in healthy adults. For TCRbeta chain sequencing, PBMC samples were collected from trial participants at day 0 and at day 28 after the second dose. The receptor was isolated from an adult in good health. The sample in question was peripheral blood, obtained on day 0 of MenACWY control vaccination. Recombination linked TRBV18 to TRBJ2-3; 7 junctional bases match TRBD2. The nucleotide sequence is TGTGCCAGCTCACCAACTAGCGCCATGAGCACAGATACGCAGTATTTT. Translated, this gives CASSPTSAMSTDTQYF.